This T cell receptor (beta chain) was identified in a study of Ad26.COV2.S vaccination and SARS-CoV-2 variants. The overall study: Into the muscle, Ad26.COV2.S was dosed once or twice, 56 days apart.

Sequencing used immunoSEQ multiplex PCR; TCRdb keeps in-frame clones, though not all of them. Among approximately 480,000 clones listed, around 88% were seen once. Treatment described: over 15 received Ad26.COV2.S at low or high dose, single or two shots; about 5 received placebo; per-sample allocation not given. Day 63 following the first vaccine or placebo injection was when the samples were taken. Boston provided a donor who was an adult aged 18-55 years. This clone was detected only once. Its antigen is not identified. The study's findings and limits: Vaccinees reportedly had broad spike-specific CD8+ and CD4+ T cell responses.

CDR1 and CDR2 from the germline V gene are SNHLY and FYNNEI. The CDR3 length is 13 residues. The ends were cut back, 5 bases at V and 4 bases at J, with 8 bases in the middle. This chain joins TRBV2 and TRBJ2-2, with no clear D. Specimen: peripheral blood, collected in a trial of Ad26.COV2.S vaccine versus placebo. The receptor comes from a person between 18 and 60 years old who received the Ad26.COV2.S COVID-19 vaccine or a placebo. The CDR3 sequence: CASSITSTGELFF. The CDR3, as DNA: TGTGCCAGCAGTATTACCAGCACCGGGGAGCTGTTTTTT.